The clone carrying this TCR beta chain appeared a few times. This sample stems from a study of beta chain features in type 1 diabetes. About the research overall: Across the samples, roughly 98,000,000 sorted cells were examined in total.

After removal of 7 bases from V and 6 bases from J, the junction contained 5 bases not matched to a gene. The germline V gene has CDR1 MNHNY and CDR2 SVGAGI (reference sequence). This CDR3 has 14 residues. Via CD45RO/CCR7/CD25/CD127/CD95/CD27, cells of the CD4+ naive, central memory, regulatory and stem cell-like memory subsets were sorted. The entirety of the isolated RNA underwent reverse transcription, so expressed TCRB transcripts were sequenced. Measured with immunoSEQ multiplex PCR; TCRdb has only the in-frame clones, and not every one. The sample carries more than 150,000 clones, approximately 9.1% recorded once.

Sequenced input: central memory CD4+ T cells from blood. The clonotype was recovered from a woman aged 18-29 years in good health. V usage is TRBV6-6 and J usage is TRBJ2-1; 11 bases match TRBD2. The CDR3 region has the DNA TGTGCCAGCACCCCCGGGACTAGCGGCAATGAGCAGTTCTTC. Its translation: CASTPGTSGNEQFF.